The 15 T cell receptor beta chains presented below share a single source sample, sequenced in a study of blood T cell repertoires in COVID-19 (dated by TCRdb to the early 2020s). The receptor library was made with the immunoSEQ multiplex PCR assay. Here the immuneACCESS table is served through TCRdb, limited to in-frame sequences with V and J called. Missing clones are a known gap in these copies; in checked studies unresolved V genes cover under half, and the rest lacks a known reason. The sample data list 15,000 or so clones, and roughly 88% of these were observed just once. Jointly, the top ten make up around 30% of the sample. Specimen: peripheral blood. These receptor sequences come from a human donor in a cohort sampled during active COVID-19.

The chain has TRBV9 and TRBJ1-1; unclear D gene. Germline CDR1 and CDR2: SGDLS and YYNGEE. With 4 bases removed from V and 1 base from J, the gap between germline ends came to 11 bases. This CDR3 is built from 14 residues. CDR3 amino acids: CASSLREGNTEAFF. CDR3 nucleotides: TGTGCCAGCAGCCTCCGGGAGGGGAACACTGAAGCTTTCTTT.

The chain employs TRBV3-1 (or the pseudogene TRBV3-2) and TRBJ2-4; weak D call: TRBD1 (6 bases). Trimming cost V 3 bases and J 1 base, with 7 bases left between them. The CDR3 extends over 14 amino acids. Germline values: CDR1 LGHDT, CDR2 YNNKEL (reference sequence). The CDR3 loop reads CASSQGAAKNIQYF. The CDR3 DNA reads TGTGCCAGCAGCCAGGGGGCGGCCAAAAACATTCAGTACTTC.

The chain uses TRBV7-6 and TRBJ2-3, with D perhaps matching TRBD2 (6 bases). The germline CDR1 and CDR2 sequences are SGHVS and FNYEAQ. There are 18 residues in the CDR3. The V end was cut by 0 bases, the J end by 1 base, with 17 bases between. CDR3 DNA: TGTGCCAGCAGCTTAGCGTTTAGTACTAGCCGACGCACAGATACGCAGTATTTT. Amino acid sequence: CASSLAFSTSRRTDTQYF.

This chain uses TRBV3-1 (or the pseudogene TRBV3-2) with TRBJ2-3; TRBD1 might be the D (6 bases). Germline assignment: CDR1 LGHDT and CDR2 YNNKEL (reference sequence). CDR3 size: 14 residues. The V gene lost 0 bases and the J gene lost 5 bases, with 9 bases spanning the gap. The CDR3 spells CASSQDRGLDTQYF. The DNA of the CDR3 is TGTGCCAGCAGCCAAGATAGGGGGTTAGATACGCAGTATTTT.

Only one count was recorded for this clone. Written as DNA, the CDR3 is TGTGCCAGCAGCTTGGAGGTTTCGGGGTTTATCTACGGCTACACCTTC. This codes for CASSLEVSGFIYGYTF. The chain combines TRBV5-6 with TRBJ1-2; D is undetermined. The CDR3 sequence is 16 residues long. The ends were cut back, 0 bases at V and 8 bases at J, with 20 bases in the middle. The V gene's germline CDR1 is SGHDT and CDR2 YYEEEE. Looking up the rest from reference TRBV5-6 and TRBJ1-2 gives the full variable domain: DAGVTQSPTHLIKTRGQQVTLRCSPKSGHDTVSWYQQALGQGPQFIFQYYEEEERQRGNFPDRFSGHQFPNYSSELNVNALLLGDSALYLCASSLEVSGFIYGYTFGSGTRLTVV.

The chain couples TRBV5-6 to TRBJ2-7; the D is unclear. The CDR3 has 13 residues. Germline loops: CDR1 SGHDT, CDR2 YYEEEE. The V and J ends lost 4 bases and 0 bases respectively, with 8 bases between them. Here the CDR3 reads CASSQMVSYEQYF. Here the CDR3 DNA reads TGTGCCAGCAGCCAGATGGTCTCCTACGAGCAGTACTTC.

The chain carries TRBV30 and TRBJ2-5, with TRBD2 matching 8 bases. This CDR3 region has 13 residues. Germline loops: CDR1 GTSNPN, CDR2 SVGIG (reference sequence). Trimming cost V 2 bases and J 2 bases; bases outside gene matches: 1. CDR3 coding DNA: TGTGCCTGGAGTACTAGCGGACAAGAGACCCAGTACTTC. Translation: CAWSTSGQETQYF.

The chain recombines TRBV7-2 with TRBJ1-6; TRBD1 matches at 7 bases. Trimming cost V 4 bases and J 6 bases; bases outside gene matches: 6. The CDR3 covers 15 residues. Germline V lookup: CDR1 SGHTA, CDR2 FQGNSA. The CDR3 spells CASSSTGTANSPLHF. The CDR3 coding sequence is TGTGCCAGCAGCTCCACCGGGACAGCTAATTCACCCCTCCACTTT.

This chain connects TRBV11-1 to TRBJ2-7, with 8 bases lining up with TRBD2. This CDR3 has 16 residues. Germline trimming cut 8 bases from V and 5 bases from J; bases unmatched to any gene: 17. Germline V gene data show CDR1 as SGHAT and CDR2 as FQDESV (reference sequence). The CDR3 sequence: CASRGGTLKRKDEQYF. The CDR3 bases are TGTGCCAGCCGGGGGGGGACACTGAAAAGGAAGGACGAGCAGTACTTC.

This clone turned up a few times. The rearrangement uses TRBV28 and TRBJ2-5; 10 positions agree with TRBD2. The CDR3 totals 14 residues. Germline CDR1 and CDR2: MDHEN and SYDVKM. The V and J ends lost 3 bases and 5 bases, in that order; junction bases with no gene match: 3. The CDR3 here is CASSFSGRWETQYF. The CDR3 DNA follows: TGTGCCAGCAGTTTTAGCGGGAGGTGGGAGACCCAGTACTTC.

The chain joins TRBV7-9 to TRBJ1-2; D remains ambiguous. Per the germline V gene, CDR1 is SEHNR and CDR2 is FQNEAQ (reference sequence). This CDR3 contains 16 residues. Trimming stripped 1 base from V and 5 bases from J, with 17 bases between. The CDR3: CASSLEGQASLYGYTF. DNA of the CDR3: TGTGCCAGCAGCTTAGAAGGCCAGGCGTCCCTGTATGGCTACACCTTC. Together with reference TRBV7-9 and TRBJ1-2, the CDR3 gives the full variable domain: DTGVSQNPRHKITKRGQNVTFRCDPISEHNRLYWYRQTLGQGPEFLTYFQNEAQLEKSRLLSDRFSAERPKGSFSTLEIQRTEQGDSAMYLCASSLEGQASLYGYTFGSGTRLTVV.

The chain carries TRBV19 and TRBJ1-5; maybe TRBD1 (5 bases). V lost 5 bases and J lost 4, with 9 bases in between. The V gene's germline CDR1 is LNHDA and CDR2 SQIVND (reference sequence). The CDR3 length is 13 residues. CDR3 DNA: TGTGCCAGTAGTCCCGACAGAAATCAGCCCCAGCATTTT. Amino acids: CASSPDRNQPQHF.

CDR3 DNA: TGTGCCAGCAGTGACCGATTGGGGGACTATCTCACTGAAGCTTTCTTT. Amino acids: CASSDRLGDYLTEAFF. This chain connects TRBV28 to TRBJ1-1; maybe TRBD1 (5 bases). Germline assignment: CDR1 MDHEN and CDR2 SYDVKM. Trimming took off 5 bases at V and 4 bases at J, with 20 bases between the two ends. The CDR3 consists of 16 residues. Looking up the rest from reference TRBV28 and TRBJ1-1 gives the full variable domain: DVKVTQSSRYLVKRTGEKVFLECVQDMDHENMFWYRQDPGLGLRLIYFSYDVKMKEKGDIPEGYSVSREKKERFSLILESASTNQTSMYLCASSDRLGDYLTEAFFGQGTRLTVV.

The chain recombines TRBV12-3 or TRBV12-4 with TRBJ2-5; D is uncertain. This CDR3 comprises 12 residues. Trimming left V 0 bases short and J 5 bases short, with 4 bases between. DNA for the CDR3: TGTGCCAGCAGTTTAGCGCGGGAGACCCAGTACTTC. Its translation: CASSLARETQYF.

The V gene is TRBV6-5, the J gene TRBJ1-2; tentatively, D is TRBD1 (6 bases). V was shortened by 6 bases and J by 4 bases, with 15 bases between the two germline ends. The CDR3 runs to 14 residues. CDR1 MNHEY and CDR2 SVGAGI come from the germline V gene. The DNA for the CDR3 is TGTGCCAGCAGCCCGACAGGCCCAACCTATGGCTACACCTTC. It codes for CASSPTGPTYGYTF.